These 9 T cell receptor beta chains originate from one sample sequenced in a study of blood T cells in healthy people across ages. PCR was performed a second time for about 6 to 12 cycles using a sample-barcoded 5' primer and a J-beta primer mix. MiXCR, run by TCRdb on the 5' RACE reads, gives a single entry per CDR3 protein. The table lists about 780,000 distinct CDR3 sequences, 46% of them singletons, with around 18% in the top ten. Sequencing was performed on blood. The receptors here all came from an elderly man in good health.

This clonotype was picked up a small number of times. This rearrangement joins TRBV28 to TRBJ2-1; D is unclear. The CDR3 sequence is 12 residues long. From germline, CDR1 is MDHEN and CDR2 SYDVKM. Trimming left V 6 bases short and J 4 bases short, with 7 bases between. The CDR3 spells CASSNTYNEQFF. The CDR3 DNA follows: TGTGCCAGCAGCAACACTTACAATGAGCAGTTCTTC.

The gene calls are TRBV29-1 and TRBJ2-5; 7 bases agree with TRBD1. CDR3 size: 13 residues. J lost 5 bases, V lost 4 bases, and 7 bases had no gene match. Germline V gives CDR1 SQVTM, CDR2 ANQGSEA. The CDR3 sequence is CSVGGTVGETQYF. CDR3 in DNA: TGCAGCGTTGGTGGGACAGTTGGGGAGACCCAGTACTTC.

In its sample, this clonotype was seen many times. This chain joins TRBV6-5 and TRBJ1-2, with 9 bases fitting TRBD1. V shed 4 bases, J shed 8 bases, and the junction held 11 bases outside the gene matches. In germline, CDR1 is MNHEY, CDR2 SVGAGI. The CDR3 contains 15 residues. CDR3 nucleotide sequence: TGTGCCAGCAGTTCCTCGATTACAGGGGGCGCAGGCTACACCTTC. Its translation: CASSSSITGGAGYTF.

This chain uses TRBV18 with TRBJ2-7; D uncertain. V was clipped by 4 bases and J by 6 bases, with 13 bases between them. From germline, CDR1 is KGHSH and CDR2 LQKENI. The CDR3 covers 13 residues. The DNA for the CDR3 is TGTGCCAGCTCACAACCGCCTGACCTCGAGCAGTACTTC. It encodes CASSQPPDLEQYF.

This chain joins TRBV20-1 and TRBJ2-2, with 12 bases that match TRBD2. This CDR3 is built from 17 residues. CDR1 is DFQATT and CDR2 is SNEGSKA in the germline V gene (reference sequence). V was pared by 3 bases and J by 1 base, with 6 bases of the junction left unmatched. The CDR3 sequence: CSARRLAGGLNTGELFF. CDR3 DNA: TGCAGTGCTAGGAGGCTAGCGGGAGGGCTGAACACCGGGGAGCTGTTTTTT.

In this sample, this clonotype turned up a few times. The germline gene is not matched at one end of the junction; a read error may be the cause. V and J are TRBV27 and TRBJ2-6; tentatively, D is TRBD1 (6 bases). Germline V gene data show CDR1 as MNHEY and CDR2 as SMNVEV (reference sequence). CDR3 length: 15 amino acids. CDR3 nucleotides: TGTGCCAGCAGTGTCGACAGGTTGGGGGCCAATGTCCTGACTTTC. Translating it yields CASSVDRLGANVLTF.

This clonotype was seen more than once but under ten times. The V call is TRBV7-2, the J call TRBJ2-7; 8 bases map to TRBD2. The CDR3 length is 16 residues. The germline gives CDR1 SGHTA, CDR2 FQGNSA. With 1 base clipped from V and 4 bases from J, the junction kept 9 bases outside the gene matches. CDR3 loop: CASSLGQLREGYEQYF. Here the CDR3 DNA reads TGTGCCAGCAGCTTAGGTCAACTACGGGAGGGTTACGAGCAGTACTTC.

This clonotype was seen at least ten times. The CDR3 nucleotides read TGCGCCAGCAGCCAAGGACCGGGACAGTACACAGATACGCAGTATTTT. Protein product: CASSQGPGQYTDTQYF. V gene TRBV4-3 combines with J gene TRBJ2-3; 7 bases agree with TRBD1. Germline V CDR1 and CDR2: LGHNA, YSLEER. The junction had 6 bases not matched to a gene; V was cut back by 1 base and J by 2 bases. The CDR3 loop spans 16 amino acids.

This clonotype was seen more than once but under ten times. This chain links TRBV19 with TRBJ2-7, with 8 positions matching TRBD2. Germline CDR1 is LNHDA and CDR2 is SQIVND (reference sequence). CDR3 length: 16 residues. V was clipped by 3 bases and J by 4 bases; unmatched bases: 11. The CDR3 sequence: CASSMGMAGGSYEQYF. DNA of the CDR3: TGTGCCAGTAGTATGGGTATGGCGGGAGGAAGTTACGAGCAGTACTTC.